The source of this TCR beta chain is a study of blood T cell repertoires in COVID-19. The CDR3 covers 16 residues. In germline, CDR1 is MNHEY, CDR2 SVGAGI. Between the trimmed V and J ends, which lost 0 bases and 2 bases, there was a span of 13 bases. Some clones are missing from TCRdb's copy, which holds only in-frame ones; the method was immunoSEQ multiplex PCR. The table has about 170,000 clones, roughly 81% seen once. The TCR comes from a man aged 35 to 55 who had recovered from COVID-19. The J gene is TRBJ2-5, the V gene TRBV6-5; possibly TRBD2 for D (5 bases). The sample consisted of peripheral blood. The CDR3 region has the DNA TGTGCCAGCAGTTACTCCACTGGCGGAGGACAAGAGACCCAGTACTTC. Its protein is CASSYSTGGGQETQYF.